This TCR beta chain was identified during a study of T-cell memory formation after mild COVID-19. TCRdb reprocessed the 5' RACE reads with MiXCR, giving one entry per CDR3 protein. In the table there are around 250,000 distinct CDR3 sequences, approximately 9% of which are singletons. Overall study results and limits: Contracting CD8+ clones were enriched in EMRA, CD4+ mainly in CM and EM. Several responding clones turned up in pre-infection memory, indicating that cross-reactive memory may have taken part.

The CDR3 has 14 residues. V was shortened by 4 bases and J by 10 bases, with 19 bases between the two germline ends. Germline lookup yields CDR1 SGHRS and CDR2 YFSETQ. On this clonotype itself: Its antigen is undetermined. This may stem from a read error, because a much larger clone lies one nucleotide away.

The material sequenced was PBMCs or a T cell subset sorted from them (not recorded which). V and J are TRBV5-1 and TRBJ2-3; D is possibly TRBD1 or TRBD2 (6 bases each). The sequence was obtained from a man between 18 and 35 years old who had mild COVID-19 (a few samples of this study predate the infection). Cell type and time point are not known. The CDR3 reads CASSTGDTGVAQYF. CDR3 sequence (DNA): TGCGCCAGCAGCACGGGGGACACCGGCGTTGCGCAGTATTTT. Looking up the rest from reference TRBV5-1 and TRBJ2-3 gives the full variable domain: KAGVTQTPRYLIKTRGQQVTLSCSPISGHRSVSWYQQTPGQGLQFLFEYFSETQRNKGNFPGRFSGRQFSNSRSEMNVSTLELGDSALYLCASSTGDTGVAQYFGPGTRLTVL.